These T cell receptor beta chains were read from a single sample in a study of T cell responses to AZD1222 COVID-19 vaccine. The protocol was immunoSEQ multiplex PCR, while the TCRdb copy is restricted to in-frame clones and leaves out a portion. The sample holds roughly 90,000 clones; about 89% are singletons and the top ten take 4.5%. The specimen was peripheral blood, collected on day 0 of MenACWY control vaccination. The receptors come from an adult in good health. Both conserved end residues are part of each CDR3. The D gene is left open where the match is weak. Size is stated for part of the rows, as once, few or many counts, or as a class when the clone is expanded.

cdr3_aa cdr3_nt v_call d_call clone_size j_call
CASSGGQRSEKLFF TGTGCCAGCAGCGGGGGCCAAAGAAGTGAAAAACTGTTTTTT TRBV6-5 NA NA TRBJ1-4
CASSQGMSNQPQHF TGTGCCAGTAGTCAGGGGATGAGCAATCAGCCCCAGCATTTT TRBV19 NA few TRBJ1-5
CASSLDLAVLVDTQYF TGTGCCAGCAGCTTAGATCTAGCGGTGCTCGTAGATACGCAGTATTTT TRBV11-2 TRBD2 few TRBJ2-3
CASSQEGFFQKSNTEAFF TGCGCCAGCAGCCAAGAGGGGTTCTTCCAGAAATCAAACACTGAAGCTTTCTTT TRBV4-1 NA NA TRBJ1-1
CASSAWGGQNYGYTF TGTGCCAGCAGCGCCTGGGGGGGGCAGAACTATGGCTACACCTTC TRBV27 NA NA TRBJ1-2
CANPRAGLAKNIQYF TGTGCCAATCCCAGGGCGGGTTTAGCCAAAAACATTCAGTACTTC TRBV6-5 NA once TRBJ2-4
CASSQGLGELFF TGTGCCAGCAGTCAGGGACTCGGGGAGCTGTTTTTT TRBV7-3 NA NA TRBJ2-2
CASGDRGGYTF TGTGCCAGCGGCGACAGGGGCGGCTACACCTTC TRBV28 TRBD1 NA TRBJ1-2
CASSPPETSTDTQYF TGTGCCAGCAGCCCCCCCGAAACTAGCACAGATACGCAGTATTTT TRBV7-9 NA NA TRBJ2-3
CASSQEVGSSGNTIYF TGTGCCAGCAGCCAAGAAGTAGGCTCCTCTGGAAACACCATATATTTT TRBV4-2 NA NA TRBJ1-3
CASSVVAEDNGYTF TGTGCCAGCAGCGTAGTTGCAGAGGATAATGGCTACACCTTC TRBV9 NA NA TRBJ1-2
CASSQDAGGTEAFF TGCGCCAGCAGCCAAGATGCAGGGGGGACTGAAGCTTTCTTT TRBV4-1 TRBD1 NA TRBJ1-1
CASSYGGAGHGELFF TGTGCCAGCAGTTACGGGGGGGCCGGTCACGGGGAGCTGTTTTTT TRBV6-5 NA NA TRBJ2-2
CASVPLGALSTGELFF TGTGCCAGCGTCCCACTCGGGGCCCTGAGCACCGGGGAGCTGTTTTTT TRBV27 NA few TRBJ2-2
CASSIYGRQGEDQPQHF TGTGCCAGTAGTATTTATGGGCGGCAGGGGGAAGATCAGCCCCAGCATTTT TRBV19 TRBD1 NA TRBJ1-5
CASQQGICTF TGTGCCAGTCAACAGGGAATCTGTACCTTC TRBV2 NA NA TRBJ1-2
CASSLRQGNTEAFF TGTGCCAGTAGTCTAAGACAGGGGAACACTGAAGCTTTCTTT TRBV19 TRBD1 NA TRBJ1-1
CASTLATYSYNEQFF TGTGCCAGCACCTTAGCGACCTACTCCTACAATGAGCAGTTCTTC TRBV11-2 NA NA TRBJ2-1
CASSPRASGTTYEQYF TGTGCCAGCAGCCCTCGGGCCAGCGGGACAACCTACGAGCAGTACTTC TRBV11-2 NA once TRBJ2-7
CASSARSQNTGELFF TGTGCCAGCAGCGCACGGTCACAGAACACCGGGGAGCTGTTTTTT TRBV7-9 NA NA TRBJ2-2
CASSLAGDGYTF TGTGCCAGCAGCTTAGCGGGGGATGGCTACACCTTC TRBV7-6 NA once TRBJ1-2
CATRAFGGTDTQYF TGTGCCACTCGAGCGTTCGGGGGCACAGATACGCAGTATTTT TRBV12-5 NA NA TRBJ2-3
CAITKGTSGGSVEQYF TGTGCCATCACCAAAGGGACTAGCGGGGGATCGGTCGAGCAGTACTTC TRBV10-3 TRBD2 NA TRBJ2-7
CAHSGGGIRNQPQHF TGTGCCCACAGCGGGGGGGGTATACGCAATCAGCCCCAGCATTTT TRBV28 NA NA TRBJ1-5
CASSAGTGGYEQYF TGTGCCAGCAGCGCCGGGACAGGGGGGTACGAGCAGTACTTC TRBV5-6 TRBD1 NA TRBJ2-7